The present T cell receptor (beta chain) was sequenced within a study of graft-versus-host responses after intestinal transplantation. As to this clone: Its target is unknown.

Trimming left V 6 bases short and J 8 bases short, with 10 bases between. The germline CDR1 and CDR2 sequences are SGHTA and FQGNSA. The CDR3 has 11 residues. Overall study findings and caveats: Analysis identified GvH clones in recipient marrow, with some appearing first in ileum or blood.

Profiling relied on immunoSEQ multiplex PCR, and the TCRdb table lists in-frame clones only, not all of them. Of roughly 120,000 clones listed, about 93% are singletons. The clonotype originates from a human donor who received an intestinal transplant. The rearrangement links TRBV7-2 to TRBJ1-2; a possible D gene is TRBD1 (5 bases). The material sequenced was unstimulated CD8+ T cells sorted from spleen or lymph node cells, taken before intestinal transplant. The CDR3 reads CASRPGRGYTF. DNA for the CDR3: TGTGCCAGCAGGCCAGGGCGAGGCTACACCTTC.